This T cell receptor (beta chain) was found in a study of blood T cells in healthy people across ages. CDR1 is MGHRA and CDR2 is YSYEKL in the germline V gene. Trimming shortened V by 2 bases and J by 7 bases, and 12 bases separated the two germline ends. This CDR3 is built from 13 residues. Each donor's blood draw was roughly 9.5 milliliters of peripheral blood. The second PCR ran about 6 to 12 cycles with a sample-barcoded 5' primer and J-beta primers. Tags on each cDNA molecule came from a template-switch adaptor with 12 random nucleotides. TCRdb analysed the 5' RACE reads with MiXCR anew, one entry per CDR3 protein. The sample lists 1.5 million to 1.9 million distinct CDR3 sequences, approximately 39% occurring once. This clonotype was detected only a few times. Its antigen is not known. Study outcomes and limitations: Versus aged donors, long-lived donors had higher diversity and more naive CD4+ cells. The fall in TCR beta diversity per million T cells was roughly linear with age.

The receptor comes from a woman aged 18-30 years in good health. Sequencing was carried out using blood. The chain joins TRBV4-1 to TRBJ2-7; tentatively, D is TRBD2 (5 bases). As DNA, the CDR3 is TGCGCCAGCAGCCAACGCGGGTGGAATGAGCAGTACTTC. Translation gives CASSQRGWNEQYF.